Each of the 17 T cell receptor beta chains below was sequenced from the same sample in a study of regulatory T cells in long-lasting Graves disease. Arm-PCR of CDR3 regions and iRepertoire HTBI primers were the basis on which TCR beta libraries were built. TCRdb reprocessed the multiplex PCR reads via MiXCR and lists one record per CDR3 protein. The table includes hundreds of thousands of distinct CDR3 sequences, about 22% detected once. Time point: persistent/refractory GD, antithyroid drugs over 5 years with positive TRAb. RNA extracted from PBMCs served as the sequencing template. This material consisted of peripheral blood mononuclear cells (PBMCs), taken when the disease was refractory, from a patient treated with antithyroid drugs. The receptors were sampled from a female donor with Graves disease.

DNA of the CDR3: TGTGCCAGCAGCTTAGTAGACCAGCCTCCCCTGTATTTT. Translation gives CASSLVDQPPLYF. V is TRBV7-8 and J is TRBJ2-3, with D unclear. This CDR3 comprises 13 residues. The germline gives CDR1 SGHVS, CDR2 FQNEAQ. V gave up 1 base and J gave up 14 bases, with 16 bases separating them.

This sequence joins TRBV9 and TRBJ1-4, with 9 bases fitting TRBD1. With 4 bases clipped from V and 3 bases from J, the junction kept 4 bases outside the gene matches. The V gene's germline CDR1 is SGDLS and CDR2 YYNGEE. This CDR3 comprises 15 residues. CDR3 nucleotide sequence: TGTGCCAGCAGCCCAACAGGGGGCTCTAATGAAAAACTGTTTTTT. Translating gives CASSPTGGSNEKLFF.

In its sample, this clonotype was seen many times. The chain carries TRBV2 and TRBJ2-7; no firm D call. V was clipped by 7 bases and J by 3 bases, with 16 bases between them. CDR1 and CDR2 from the germline V gene are SNHLY and FYNNEI. The CDR3 totals 14 residues. CDR3 loop: CASTLRELSYEQYF. The CDR3 DNA follows: TGTGCCAGCACCCTAAGGGAACTCAGCTACGAGCAGTACTTC. Full variable domain (remainder filled in from reference TRBV2 and TRBJ2-7): EPEVTQTPSHQVTQMGQEVILRCVPISNHLYFYWYRQILGQKVEFLVSFYNNEISEKSEIFDDQFSVERPDGSNFTLKIRSTKLEDSAMYFCASTLRELSYEQYFGPGTRLTVT.

This clonotype was counted many times. Here the CDR3 reads CASSNPAGAYEQYF. CDR3 DNA: TGTGCCAGCAGTAACCCGGCGGGAGCTTACGAGCAGTACTTC. The rearrangement links TRBV6-1 to TRBJ2-7; 7 positions match TRBD2. The CDR3 loop spans 14 amino acids. CDR1 and CDR2 (germline): MNHNS, SASEGT. J gave up 4 bases and V 5 bases, and 8 bases lay outside the gene matches.

V usage is TRBV3-1 and J usage is TRBJ2-7; D perhaps matches TRBD2 (6 bases). The CDR3 spans 15 residues. V lost 2 bases, J lost 6 bases, and 17 bases lay in between. Germline CDR1 LGHDT, CDR2 YNNKEL (reference sequence). The CDR3 loop is CASSQTPRTTLEQYF. The CDR3 DNA reads as TGTGCCAGCAGCCAAACCCCGCGGACTACTCTCGAGCAGTACTTC.

This clonotype occurred many times. The DNA for the CDR3 is TGTGCCAGCAGTTCACCGGGACAGGGGTCCGGGGAGCTGTTTTTT. Encoded protein: CASSSPGQGSGELFF. The chain employs TRBV28 and TRBJ2-2; 10 bases match TRBD1. CDR1 is MDHEN, CDR2 SYDVKM, per germline. V was clipped by 4 bases and J by 6 bases; unmatched bases: 5. The CDR3 loop spans 15 amino acids.

The sample holds many counts of this clonotype. The genes are TRBV28 and TRBJ1-1; D gene uncertain. Germline CDR1 MDHEN, CDR2 SYDVKM. Trimming removed 2 bases at V and 10 bases at J, with 11 bases between. CDR3 length: 12 residues. CDR3 in DNA: TGTGCCAGCAGTTTACCCCTCGGAGGAGCTTTCTTT. Protein: CASSLPLGGAFF.

This clonotype was picked up many times. This chain links TRBV28 with TRBJ2-6; a possible D gene is TRBD1 (6 bases). CDR3 length: 16 residues. Deletions cut 6 bases from V and 2 bases from J, with 14 bases between. CDR1 is MDHEN, CDR2 SYDVKM, per germline. CDR3 nucleotide sequence: TGTGCCAGCAGCCTGACAGGTCGGGCTGGGGCCAACGTCCTGACTTTC. Amino acid sequence: CASSLTGRAGANVLTF.

The chain links TRBV20-1 to TRBJ2-7; the D gene is possibly TRBD1 (5 bases). This CDR3 has 16 residues. Trimming pared 0 bases from V and 3 bases from J, leaving 18 bases between. Germline V gene sequence: CDR1 DFQATT, CDR2 SNEGSKA (reference sequence). For the CDR3, the DNA is TGCAGTGCTAGAGATGTATCAAGGGGCTCGGTCTACGAGCAGTACTTC. Translation: CSARDVSRGSVYEQYF.

This clonotype appeared many times. V and J are TRBV29-1 and TRBJ2-6; 9 positions match TRBD1. CDR3 length equals 16 residues. The V gene's germline CDR1 is SQVTM and CDR2 ANQGSEA. V lost 4 bases and J lost 0; bases outside the gene matches: 4. The chain's CDR3 is CSVVGTGNSGANVLTF. The CDR3 DNA sequence: TGCAGCGTTGTGGGGACAGGGAACTCTGGGGCCAACGTCCTGACTTTC. The variable domain in full, completed from reference TRBV29-1 and TRBJ2-6, reads SAVISQKPSRDICQRGTSLTIQCQVDSQVTMMFWYRQQPGQSLTLIATANQGSEATYESGFVIDKFPISRPNLTFSTLTVSNMSPEDSSIYLCSVVGTGNSGANVLTFGAGSRLTVL.

V is TRBV15 and J is TRBJ1-6; tentatively, D is TRBD1 (5 bases). The CDR3 has 15 amino acids. Germline CDR1 LNHNV, CDR2 YYDKDF (reference sequence). The germline V and J ends were trimmed by 2 bases and 5 bases, with 10 bases remaining between them. CDR3 sequence: CATSRSRADNSPLHF. The CDR3 nucleotides are TGTGCCACCAGCAGAAGCAGGGCAGATAATTCACCCCTCCACTTT.

This clonotype was counted many times. This sequence joins TRBV29-1 and TRBJ1-5; D is unresolved. Germline V gene sequence: CDR1 SQVTM, CDR2 ANQGSEA. CDR3 size: 12 residues. V was trimmed by 0 bases and J by 5 bases, leaving 5 bases between them. The CDR3 reads CSVEDQDQPQHF. As DNA, the CDR3 is TGCAGCGTTGAAGATCAAGATCAGCCCCAGCATTTT.

This clonotype appeared many times. The gene calls are TRBV10-3 and TRBJ2-7, with a possible D match to TRBD1 (5 bases). The CDR3 sequence is 15 residues long. The V end was cut by 6 bases, the J end by 3 bases, with 18 bases between. CDR1 is ENHRY, CDR2 SYGVKD, per germline. The DNA for the CDR3 is TGTGCCATCAGCTATAAAACTCAGGGTCTCTACGAGCAGTACTTC. Translating it yields CAISYKTQGLYEQYF.

The V and J genes are TRBV28 and TRBJ2-7; D is possibly TRBD1 or TRBD2 (6 bases each). Germline V gene data show CDR1 as MDHEN and CDR2 as SYDVKM. V lost 6 bases and J lost 6, with 15 bases in between. The CDR3 runs 13 residues. The CDR3 DNA reads as TGTGCCAGCAGAGGGGGGTTAGCGATCGAGCAGTACTTC. Protein product: CASRGGLAIEQYF.

This clonotype has only a few counts. V is TRBV6-1 and J is TRBJ1-5, with D perhaps TRBD1 (6 bases). Trimming removed 6 bases from V and 5 bases from J, with 23 bases in between. CDR3 length: 17 amino acids. Germline lookup yields CDR1 MNHNS and CDR2 SASEGT. The CDR3 region has the DNA TGTGCCAGCAGACGGGGGACAACGAGCCCCCTCGATCAGCCCCAGCATTTT. This codes for CASRRGTTSPLDQPQHF.

This clonotype was observed many times. The chain has TRBV15 and TRBJ1-2; TRBD1 is a possible D gene (6 bases). The germline V gene has CDR1 LNHNV and CDR2 YYDKDF (reference sequence). The CDR3 runs 19 residues. Trimming stripped 1 base from V and 4 bases from J, with 25 bases between. The CDR3 here is CATSRVYRGSIWGLYGYTF. The CDR3 coding sequence is TGTGCCACCAGCAGAGTGTATCGGGGGTCGATCTGGGGGCTCTATGGCTACACCTTC.

This clonotype turned up a few times. V is TRBV12-5 and J is TRBJ1-6; maybe TRBD1 (6 bases). Germline V CDR1 and CDR2: LGHNT, FRNRAP. V lost 3 bases to trimming and J lost 5 bases, with 8 bases between them. There are 14 residues in the CDR3. CDR3 in DNA: TGTGCTAGTGGTTTTGGGGGCGATAATTCACCCCTCCACTTT. Translated, it gives CASGFGGDNSPLHF.